One and the same sample provided the 8 T cell receptor beta chains below, sequenced in a study of CD8+CD57+ T cells in acquired aplastic anemia. Patients selected for sequencing had displayed CD8+CD57+ cell expansion by flow cytometry. CDR3 and TCR beta VDJ profiling relied on a genomic DNA template. TCRdb processed the reads anew with MiXCR; each CDR3 protein has one entry. The table has around 150,000 distinct CDR3 sequences, over 70% seen once. The sample was sorted CD4+, CD8+, or CD8+CD57+ T cells (not recorded which) from PBMCs. These receptors originate from a human donor with aplastic anemia.

J is TRBJ2-5 and V is TRBV5-1; 8 nucleotides align to TRBD1. The J call may be wrong; the DNA end is better matched by TRBJ2-7. Germline values: CDR1 SGHRS, CDR2 YFSETQ. This CDR3 contains 12 residues. The CDR3 coding sequence is TGCGCCAGCAGCTGGACAGGGCGCGAGCAGTACTTC. Its translation is CASSWTGREQYF.

The V gene is TRBV7-9, the J gene TRBJ1-1, with D hard to call. V was shortened by 1 base and J by 1 base, with 7 bases between the two germline ends. CDR3 length equals 14 residues. Germline CDR1 and CDR2: SEHNR and FQNEAQ (reference sequence). CDR3 residues: CASSLETGNTEAFF. The DNA of the CDR3 is TGTGCCAGCAGCTTAGAGACGGGGAACACTGAAGCTTTCTTT.

V and J are TRBV4-1 and TRBJ2-7; TRBD1 agrees at 12 bases. The CDR3 loop spans 19 amino acids. Per germline, CDR1 MGHRA and CDR2 YSYEKL. The ends lost 2 bases at V and 1 base at J; junction bases unmatched: 12. CDR3 nucleotides: TGCGCCAGCAGCCAACTCCCGGGACAGGGGGCGAGGAGGTCCTACGAGCAGTACTTC. Protein sequence: CASSQLPGQGARRSYEQYF.

The CDR3 sequence: CSATGGKGTQYF. DNA of the CDR3: TGCAGTGCTACAGGGGGTAAGGGGACCCAGTACTTC. The rearrangement joins TRBV20-1 to TRBJ2-5; 7 bases fit TRBD1. V gave up 4 bases and J gave up 7 bases; unmatched junction bases: 6. The CDR3 length is 12 residues. CDR1 and CDR2 (germline): DFQATT, SNEGSKA (reference sequence).

This chain links TRBV7-9 with TRBJ1-5; weak D call: TRBD1 (5 bases). The ends were cut back, 6 bases at V and 6 bases at J, with 15 bases in the middle. The V gene's germline CDR1 is SEHNR and CDR2 FQNEAQ (reference sequence). This CDR3 is 14 amino acids long. CDR3 nucleotides: TGTGCCAGCAGTTTGGAGGGGTTGGGTCAGCCCCAGCATTTT. It encodes CASSLEGLGQPQHF. The whole variable domain, filled in from reference TRBV7-9 and TRBJ1-5, reads DTGVSQNPRHKITKRGQNVTFRCDPISEHNRLYWYRQTLGQGPEFLTYFQNEAQLEKSRLLSDRFSAERPKGSFSTLEIQRTEQGDSAMYLCASSLEGLGQPQHFGDGTRLSIL.

The gene calls are TRBV7-9 and TRBJ2-7, with 7 bases identical to TRBD2. CDR3 length: 15 residues. The germline gives CDR1 SEHNR, CDR2 FQNEAQ (reference sequence). The ends lost 1 base at V and 5 bases at J; junction bases unmatched: 8. The CDR3 DNA follows: TGTGCCAGCAGCTTAGGCGGGGGACCCACGGACGAGCAGTACTTC. Translation: CASSLGGGPTDEQYF.

V gene TRBV9 combines with J gene TRBJ2-1; 10 bases map to TRBD2. Unmatched junction bases numbered 9, after V lost 2 bases and J lost 4 bases. The CDR3 covers 17 residues. Germline V CDR1 and CDR2: SGDLS, YYNGEE. The CDR3 DNA sequence: TGTGCCAGCAGCGTTAGCGGGGGGACCTATTCGTACAATGAGCAGTTCTTC. Protein product: CASSVSGGTYSYNEQFF.

This clonotype showed up just once. The rearrangement joins TRBV7-9 to TRBJ2-7, with TRBD2 identical over 7 bases. This CDR3 has 15 amino acids. The V gene end was trimmed by 5 bases and the J gene end by 3 bases; junction bases not matched to a gene: 10. Germline CDR1 is SEHNR and CDR2 is FQNEAQ (reference sequence). This chain's CDR3 is CASSAGEGVSYEQYF. Written as DNA, the CDR3 is TGTGCCAGCAGCGCGGGGGAAGGAGTAAGCTACGAGCAGTACTTC.